Listed below are T cell receptor beta chains from one sample, sequenced in a study of T cell repertoires in cytomegalovirus infection. TCRdb reprocessed the reads via MiXCR and lists one record per CDR3 protein. The sample records 500,000 to 600,000 distinct CDR3 sequences, approximately 15% being singletons. The sample taken for sequencing was CD8+ T cells from PBMCs. The source of these receptors is a human donor in good health (CMV status not recorded). Some clones in this sample may be carry-over from other donors' samples. CDR3s include the opening cysteine and the closing phenylalanine or tryptophan. Each record gives: clone size, J gene, D gene, V gene, CDR3 length, CDR3 protein, CDR3 DNA. D genes are given only for firm matches. Where a row states a size, it is once, few, many or the class of an expanded clone; other rows omit it.

abundance: -; j_gene: TRBJ2-3; d_gene: -; v_gene: TRBV6-1; len: 14; CDR3aa: CASSEALPGDTQYF; CDR3nt: TGTGCCAGCAGTGAAGCGCTTCCGGGGGATACGCAGTATTTT
abundance: many; j_gene: TRBJ2-3; d_gene: -; v_gene: TRBV7-2; len: 17; CDR3aa: CASSQTAPPFGTDTQYF; CDR3nt: TGTGCCAGCAGCCAAACCGCACCCCCTTTCGGCACAGATACGCAGTATTTT
abundance: many; j_gene: TRBJ1-1; d_gene: -; v_gene: TRBV6-5; len: 17; CDR3aa: CASSYSKRPRKNTEAFF; CDR3nt: TGTGCCAGCAGTTACTCGAAGCGGCCCAGGAAAAACACTGAAGCTTTCTTT
abundance: -; j_gene: TRBJ1-1; d_gene: -; v_gene: TRBV5-1; len: 13; CDR3aa: CASSLYGDTEAFF; CDR3nt: TGCGCCAGCAGCTTGTACGGAGACACTGAAGCTTTCTTT
abundance: many; j_gene: TRBJ2-3; d_gene: -; v_gene: TRBV6-4; len: 13; CDR3aa: CASSEGATDTQYF; CDR3nt: TGTGCCAGCAGTGAGGGGGCCACAGATACGCAGTATTTT
abundance: many; j_gene: TRBJ2-1; d_gene: -; v_gene: TRBV12-3/TRBV12-4; len: 14; CDR3aa: CASTPRGSYNEQFF; CDR3nt: TGTGCCAGCACGCCCCGGGGGTCCTACAATGAGCAGTTCTTC
abundance: many; j_gene: TRBJ2-5; d_gene: -; v_gene: TRBV28; len: 14; CDR3aa: CASSLGRYQETQYF; CDR3nt: TGTGCCAGCAGTTTAGGCCGGTACCAAGAGACCCAGTACTTC
abundance: -; j_gene: TRBJ2-1; d_gene: -; v_gene: TRBV27; len: 11; CDR3aa: CASSAYNEEFF; CDR3nt: TGTGCCAGCTCTGCCTACAATGAGGAGTTCTTC
abundance: many; j_gene: TRBJ1-2; d_gene: -; v_gene: TRBV7-3; len: 15; CDR3aa: CASSLYGGYGYGYTF; CDR3nt: TGTGCCAGCAGCTTATACGGGGGTTACGGCTATGGCTACACCTTC
abundance: -; j_gene: TRBJ1-1; d_gene: TRBD1; v_gene: TRBV3-1; len: 17; CDR3aa: CASSHNPPQGPDTEAFF; CDR3nt: TGTGCCAGCAGCCATAACCCCCCACAGGGGCCGGACACTGAAGCTTTCTTT
abundance: few; j_gene: TRBJ1-6; d_gene: -; v_gene: TRBV28; len: 15; CDR3aa: CASSLRGPGDSPLHF; CDR3nt: TGTGCCAGCAGTTTACGGGGGCCTGGAGATTCACCCCTCCACTTT
abundance: many; j_gene: TRBJ2-1; d_gene: -; v_gene: TRBV7-2; len: 16; CDR3aa: CASSPTRYLGINEQFF; CDR3nt: TGTGCCAGCAGCCCCACCCGGTACCTCGGGATCAATGAGCAGTTCTTC
abundance: few; j_gene: TRBJ1-5; d_gene: -; v_gene: TRBV12-3/TRBV12-4; len: 13; CDR3aa: CASSPPGIQPQHF; CDR3nt: TGTGCCAGCAGTCCCCCGGGGATCCAGCCCCAGCATTTT
abundance: -; j_gene: TRBJ1-1; d_gene: -; v_gene: TRBV7-6; len: 11; CDR3aa: CASSSSMEDFF; CDR3nt: TGTGCTAGCAGCTCAAGTATGGAAGATTTCTTT
abundance: many; j_gene: TRBJ2-5; d_gene: -; v_gene: TRBV12-3/TRBV12-4; len: 16; CDR3aa: CASSSSGTGDQETQYF; CDR3nt: TGTGCCAGCAGTTCCTCCGGGACCGGGGACCAAGAGACCCAGTACTTC
abundance: many; j_gene: TRBJ2-1; d_gene: -; v_gene: TRBV6-5; len: 15; CDR3aa: CASSSAGTTINEQFF; CDR3nt: TGTGCCAGCAGTTCAGCCGGGACAACGATCAATGAGCAGTTCTTC
abundance: few; j_gene: TRBJ2-2; d_gene: -; v_gene: TRBV27; len: 13; CDR3aa: CASAGLGSGELFF; CDR3nt: TGTGCCAGCGCAGGGTTAGGATCCGGGGAGCTGTTTTTT
abundance: few; j_gene: TRBJ2-3; d_gene: -; v_gene: TRBV24-1; len: 13; CDR3aa: CATSDRGQDTQYF; CDR3nt: TGTGCCACCAGTGACCGAGGCCAAGATACGCAGTATTTT
abundance: -; j_gene: TRBJ1-6; d_gene: -; v_gene: TRBV19; len: 18; CDR3aa: CASSIDRWESSYNSPLHF; CDR3nt: TGTGCCAGTAGTATAGATCGATGGGAAAGCTCCTATAATTCACCCCTCCACTTT
abundance: few; j_gene: TRBJ2-6; d_gene: TRBD1; v_gene: TRBV9; len: 18; CDR3aa: CASTYPGQGFSGANVLTF; CDR3nt: TGTGCCAGCACGTATCCGGGACAGGGGTTCTCTGGGGCCAACGTCCTGACTTTC
abundance: few; j_gene: TRBJ2-1; d_gene: -; v_gene: TRBV12-3/TRBV12-4; len: 15; CDR3aa: CASSWSKGVSNEQFF; CDR3nt: TGTGCCAGCAGTTGGTCGAAGGGGGTGTCGAATGAGCAGTTCTTC
abundance: many; j_gene: TRBJ2-7; d_gene: -; v_gene: TRBV4-2; len: 18; CDR3aa: CASSQEAKVSYMDYEQYF; CDR3nt: TGTGCCAGCAGCCAAGAGGCTAAAGTCAGCTATATGGACTACGAGCAGTACTTC
abundance: -; j_gene: TRBJ2-7; d_gene: -; v_gene: TRBV4-1; len: 15; CDR3aa: CASSQADGGVYEQYF; CDR3nt: TGCGCCAGCAGCCAAGCGGACGGAGGAGTTTACGAGCAGTACTTC
abundance: many; j_gene: TRBJ1-4; d_gene: -; v_gene: TRBV4-1; len: 18; CDR3aa: CASSQEGSDPIRGEKLFF; CDR3nt: TGCGCCAGCAGCCAAGAAGGTTCAGATCCGATTCGAGGTGAAAAACTGTTTTTT
abundance: -; j_gene: TRBJ2-1; d_gene: -; v_gene: TRBV10-1; len: 14; CDR3aa: CASSDLGPEDEQFF; CDR3nt: TGCGCCAGCAGCGACCTGGGCCCAGAGGATGAGCAGTTCTTC
abundance: many; j_gene: TRBJ2-1; d_gene: TRBD2; v_gene: TRBV6-2/TRBV6-3; len: 15; CDR3aa: CATNPIGLEGNEQFF; CDR3nt: TGTGCCACCAACCCGATCGGACTAGAGGGCAATGAGCAGTTCTTC
abundance: -; j_gene: TRBJ2-7; d_gene: TRBD1; v_gene: TRBV6-6; len: 16; CDR3aa: CASRKLPGQGPYEQYF; CDR3nt: TGTGCCAGCAGAAAACTTCCGGGACAGGGTCCCTACGAGCAGTACTTC
abundance: -; j_gene: TRBJ2-7; d_gene: TRBD1; v_gene: TRBV11-2; len: 15; CDR3aa: CASSLDRGLGYEQYF; CDR3nt: TGTGCCAGCAGCTTGGACAGGGGGCTGGGGTACGAGCAGTACTTC
abundance: few; j_gene: TRBJ2-7; d_gene: TRBD1; v_gene: TRBV18; len: 16; CDR3aa: CASSPTGTGNSYEQYF; CDR3nt: TGTGCCAGCTCACCAACCGGGACAGGAAACTCCTACGAGCAGTACTTC
abundance: -; j_gene: TRBJ1-3; d_gene: -; v_gene: TRBV7-9; len: 12; CDR3aa: CASSSPENTIYF; CDR3nt: TGTGCCAGCAGCTCCCCAGAAAACACCATATATTTT
abundance: -; j_gene: TRBJ1-1; d_gene: TRBD1; v_gene: TRBV12-3/TRBV12-4; len: 16; CDR3aa: CASSGRTGGELTEAFF; CDR3nt: TGTGCCAGCAGCGGTAGGACAGGGGGAGAATTAACTGAAGCTTTCTTT
abundance: -; j_gene: TRBJ1-6; d_gene: -; v_gene: TRBV27; len: 13; CDR3aa: CASSLQANSPHHF; CDR3nt: TGTGCCAGCAGTTTACAGGCTAATTCACCCCACCACTTT
abundance: few; j_gene: TRBJ1-1; d_gene: -; v_gene: TRBV19; len: 13; CDR3aa: CASTPVMNTEAFF; CDR3nt: TGTGCCAGTACCCCTGTAATGAACACTGAAGCTTTCTTT
abundance: few; j_gene: TRBJ2-6; d_gene: -; v_gene: TRBV18; len: 14; CDR3aa: CASSQGSGANVLTF; CDR3nt: TGTGCCAGCTCACAAGGCTCTGGGGCCAACGTCCTGACTTTC
abundance: -; j_gene: TRBJ2-3; d_gene: -; v_gene: TRBV6-4; len: 16; CDR3aa: CASSDSARGSTDTQYF; CDR3nt: TGTGCCAGCAGTGACTCCGCGAGGGGAAGCACAGATACGCAGTATTTT